This T cell receptor beta chain was captured by sequencing in a study of T-cell memory formation after mild COVID-19 (dated by TCRdb to about 2021). About the full investigation: TCR sequence clusters from the two donors were largely donor specific. In a couple of donors, T-cell clones that expanded and contracted after mild COVID-19 were tracked by sequencing TCRalpha and TCRbeta repertoires over time. Two young, previously healthy adult volunteers made up the cohort, one male and one female. Results the study describes overall, beyond this receptor: SARS-CoV-2 specificity of the second-wave clones peaking on day 37 was not confirmed. Some responding clones were detected in pre-infection memory, which suggested that pre-existing cross-reactive memory T cells had joined the SARS-CoV-2 response. Contracting CD4+ clones appeared mostly in the CM and EM memory subsets, whereas CD8+ clones were enriched in EMRA. From day 15 to 85, contracting clones showed balanced CD4/CD8 phenotypes, whereas a second wave of clones that expanded from day 15 to 37 leaned towards CD4+. The study covered only a couple of mild cases, and larger cohorts including severe cases with pre-infection samples were considered necessary.

This sample was sequenced with an Illumina NovaSeq 6000. cDNA libraries for TCRalpha and TCRbeta were prepared by 5'RACE using constant-segment primers, with sample barcodes and unique molecular identifiers added. Trizol reagent was used to extract RNA from every sample. Libraries were amplified in two PCR steps, with a second sample barcode and Illumina TruSeq adapters added in the second step. The libraries were sequenced on an Illumina NovaSeq using 2 x 150 bp paired-end reads. The published analysis was carried out like this. With migec v1.2.7, reads were demultiplexed and then collapsed into UMI-guided consensus sequences. Using mixcr v2.1.11, UMI consensuses were aligned to TRA and TRB V and J templates and then assembled into clonotypes. A clonotype was counted as expanded or contracted only if both edgeR and NoisET called the change significant, with noise models trained on biological replicates. For edgeR calls, a false discovery rate-adjusted p below 0.01 and a log2 fold-change threshold of 1 were applied. As an exploratory analysis of dynamics, max-normalized trajectories of the 1000 most abundant clonotypes were examined with PCA combined with hierarchical clustering. Each responding clone was given a CD4 or CD8 phenotype based on the CD4+ and CD8+ repertoires, which had been sequenced separately. TCRdb redid the processing of the public reads, applying fastp at Q25 and MiXCR, and retained in-frame beta chains. CDR3 protein sequences are deduplicated, and each keeps its most common genes and DNA. TCRdb, rather than the study authors, made the V and J calls. Counted in this sample were 500,000 to 650,000 distinct CDR3 sequences; about a fifth of them appeared once. The ten biggest clones cover about 8.2% of the sample.

This clonotype was seen more than once but under ten times. What this receptor recognizes is not known. There are no base qualities to consult, and no much larger clone falls within one base. Ficoll-Paque density gradient centrifugation was the method used to isolate PBMCs. According to the germline V gene, CDR1 reads SGHTA and CDR2 reads FQGNSA. The CDR3 goes from the cysteine to the phenylalanine over 13 residues. The sequence is cut down to CDR3 DNA, 39 bases in frame from base 1. V is reduced by 5 bases and J by 6 bases, leaving a spacing of 13 bases between them. The rearranged chain carries TRBV7-2 and TRBJ1-2; 5 matching bases give a weak D call of TRBD1. The TCR sequence derives from an adult woman who had mild COVID-19 (a few samples of this study predate the infection). The sample titles of this study are shuffled in the database, so cell type and time point are left out; the donor was told from shared clones. Sequenced sample: PBMCs or a T cell subset sorted from them (not recorded which). The CDR3 here reads CASSHTRVDGYTF. The DNA is TGTGCCAGCAGCCACACCAGGGTGGATGGCTACACCTTC. The CDR3 plus the reference TRBV7-2 and TRBJ1-2 genes for the other parts give the full variable domain: GAGVSQSPSNKVTEKGKDVELRCDPISGHTALYWYRQSLGQGLEFLIYFQGNSAPDKSGLPSDRFSAERTGGSVSTLTIQRTQQEDSAVYLCASSHTRVDGYTFGSGTRLTVV.